This entry features one TCR beta chain sequence. This specimen belongs to a study of OX40 agonist ivuxolimab in advanced cancers. Between the trimmed V and J ends, which lost 0 bases and 8 bases, there was a span of 13 bases. There are 13 residues in the CDR3. Germline V CDR1 and CDR2: SQVTM, ANQGSEA. The assay was immunoSEQ multiplex PCR, and TCRdb's table has in-frame clones only and misses some. The sample has approximately 62,000 clones, 80% to 95% seen once; the top ten hold roughly an eighth. Sequenced here: CD4+ or CD8+ T cells sorted from blood, sampled in a trial of the OX40 agonist ivuxolimab. This clonotype was obtained from an adult with an advanced solid tumor such as melanoma, head and neck, liver or kidney cancer. J is TRBJ1-2 and V is TRBV29-1; possibly TRBD1 for D (6 bases). The CDR3 DNA is TGCAGCGTTGAAGATCTGGGGGCCGGCGGCTACACCTTC. Encoded protein: CSVEDLGAGGYTF.